A selection of T cell receptor beta chains follows, all from one sample in a study of blood T cell repertoires in COVID-19. The protocol was immunoSEQ multiplex PCR, while the TCRdb copy is restricted to in-frame clones and leaves out a portion. The sample lists over 150,000 clones; around 90% were seen once. The specimen was PBMCs or T cells enriched from blood (not recorded which). The source of these receptors is a woman in her late teens or twenties who had recovered from COVID-19. CDR3s include the opening cysteine and the closing phenylalanine or tryptophan.

v_gene	j_gene	CDR3aa
TRBV12-5	TRBJ1-1	CASGLEGREAFF
TRBV4-3	TRBJ2-1	CASSQDLPSGGAREQFF
TRBV20-1	TRBJ2-1	CSASASVSYNEQFF
TRBV25-1	TRBJ2-3	CASSELGLADTDTQYF
TRBV5-1	TRBJ1-2	CASSLGGGFTVGYGYTF
TRBV2	TRBJ1-1	CASINSGAGTEAFF
TRBV28	TRBJ2-7	CASSQGLSYEQYF
TRBV7-8	TRBJ2-1	CASSLRGLAGDNEQFF
TRBV6-6	TRBJ2-5	CASTPGTGVRETQYF
TRBV24-1	TRBJ1-2	CATSEDRVNYGYTF
TRBV4-3	TRBJ2-1	CASSRQYNEQFF
TRBV9	TRBJ2-1	CASSAGISSYNEQFF
TRBV2	TRBJ2-7	CASSGPESQSEQYF
TRBV2	TRBJ1-2	CASRGEANYGYTF
TRBV28	TRBJ1-4	CASSTRTVGNEKLFF
TRBV19	TRBJ2-5	CASSRRLAGGQETQYF
TRBV5-6	TRBJ2-2	CASSLGATGELFF
TRBV5-1	TRBJ2-5	CASSPGQRETQYF
TRBV5-8	TRBJ2-7	CASSLGGGNSYEQYF
TRBV27	TRBJ2-5	CARGETQYF
TRBV6-6	TRBJ1-2	CASSLRQGTNYGYTF
TRBV7-9	TRBJ1-1	CASSPRQGTGTEAFF
TRBV28	TRBJ2-7	CASSSIAGALYEQYF
TRBV27	TRBJ2-1	CASSPRLDSYNEQFF
TRBV28	TRBJ2-3	CASRRSGGGTDTQYF
TRBV6-1	TRBJ1-2	CASSGDTPGGSYYGYTF
TRBV9	TRBJ2-1	CASSVDNNEQFF
TRBV11-2	TRBJ1-4	CASSLGAGDNEKLFF
TRBV5-5	TRBJ1-1	CASSLEGSGTEAFF
TRBV12-3/TRBV12-4	TRBJ2-3	CASSYRGSGQYF
TRBV11-3	TRBJ2-1	CASSSGTGAYNEQFF
TRBV12-3/TRBV12-4	TRBJ1-2	CASSFTGDYGYTF
TRBV27	TRBJ1-5	CASSWDRGRQPQHF
TRBV5-1	TRBJ2-5	CASSLPGSEETQYF
TRBV6-5	TRBJ1-2	CASRGVPGGYGYTF
TRBV15	TRBJ1-6	CATSRDGDGANSPLHF
TRBV7-2	TRBJ2-3	CGSGGASTDTQYF
TRBV19	TRBJ1-3	CASTPRDRAYSGNTIYF
TRBV2	TRBJ1-1	CASTTGADTEAFF
TRBV2	TRBJ2-1	CASGKLAGVNEQFF
TRBV4-1	TRBJ2-7	CASSQEPPGGSAEQYF
TRBV27	TRBJ1-2	CASSRPGDRGKATF
TRBV6-5	TRBJ1-2	CASSLGQGASGYTF
TRBV4-1	TRBJ2-4	CASSQDSMDRIAKNIQYF
TRBV13	TRBJ2-5	CASSSGTLQETQYF
TRBV28	TRBJ1-5	CASSVDREYQPQHF
TRBV18	TRBJ2-3	CASSPLAGSSTDTQYF
TRBV9	TRBJ2-5	CASSVLQGGETQYF
TRBV5-4	TRBJ2-2	CASSLVAGLGGELFF
TRBV20-1	TRBJ2-3	CSASFFQGITDTQYF
TRBV27	TRBJ1-6	CASSLGGSNSPLHF
TRBV2	TRBJ2-4	CASSPERELVNIQYF
TRBV12-3/TRBV12-4	TRBJ1-5	CASRTGNQPQHF